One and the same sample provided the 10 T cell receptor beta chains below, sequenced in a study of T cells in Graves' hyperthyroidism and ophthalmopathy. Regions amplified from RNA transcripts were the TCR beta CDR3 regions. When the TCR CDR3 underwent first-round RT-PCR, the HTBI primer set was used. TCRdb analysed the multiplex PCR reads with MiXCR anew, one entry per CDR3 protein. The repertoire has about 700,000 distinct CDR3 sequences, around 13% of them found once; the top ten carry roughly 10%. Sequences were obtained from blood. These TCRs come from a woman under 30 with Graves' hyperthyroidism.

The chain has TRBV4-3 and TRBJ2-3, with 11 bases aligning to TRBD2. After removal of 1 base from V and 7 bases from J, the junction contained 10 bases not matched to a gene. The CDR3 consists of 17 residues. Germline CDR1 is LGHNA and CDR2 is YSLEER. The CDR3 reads CASSQGLAGSVANTQYF. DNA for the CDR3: TGCGCCAGCAGCCAAGGACTAGCGGGATCGGTAGCAAATACGCAGTATTTT.

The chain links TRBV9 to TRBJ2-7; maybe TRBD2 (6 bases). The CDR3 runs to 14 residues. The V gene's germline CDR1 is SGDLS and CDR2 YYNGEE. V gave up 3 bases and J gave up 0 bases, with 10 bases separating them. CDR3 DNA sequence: TGTGCCAGCAGCGCCGGACTATACTCCTACGAGCAGTACTTC. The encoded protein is CASSAGLYSYEQYF.

The CDR3 loop reads CSVQFSLTEAFF. Here the CDR3 DNA reads TGCAGCGTTCAGTTTAGCTTAACTGAAGCTTTCTTT. V usage is TRBV29-1 and J usage is TRBJ1-1; D call uncertain. Germline assignment: CDR1 SQVTM and CDR2 ANQGSEA. V was shortened by 5 bases and J by 5 bases, with 12 bases between the two germline ends. The CDR3 length is 12 residues.

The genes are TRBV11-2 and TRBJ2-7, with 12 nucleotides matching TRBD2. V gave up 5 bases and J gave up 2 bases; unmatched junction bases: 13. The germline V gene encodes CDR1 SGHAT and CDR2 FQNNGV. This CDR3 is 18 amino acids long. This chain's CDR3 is CASSISGTSGLSAYEQYF. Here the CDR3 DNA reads TGTGCCAGCAGCATATCCGGGACTAGCGGGCTTAGCGCCTACGAGCAGTACTTC. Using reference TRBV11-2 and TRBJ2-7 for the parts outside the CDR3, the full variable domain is EAGVAQSPRYKIIEKRQSVAFWCNPISGHATLYWYQQILGQGPKLLIQFQNNGVVDDSQLPKDRFSAERLKGVDSTLKIQPAKLEDSAVYLCASSISGTSGLSAYEQYFGPGTRLTVT.

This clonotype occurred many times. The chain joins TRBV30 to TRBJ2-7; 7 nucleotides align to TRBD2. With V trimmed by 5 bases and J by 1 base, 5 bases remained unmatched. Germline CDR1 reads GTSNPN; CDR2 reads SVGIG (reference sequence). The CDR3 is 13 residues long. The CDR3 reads CAWEAGKSYEQYF. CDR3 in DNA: TGTGCCTGGGAAGCGGGGAAGTCCTACGAGCAGTACTTC.

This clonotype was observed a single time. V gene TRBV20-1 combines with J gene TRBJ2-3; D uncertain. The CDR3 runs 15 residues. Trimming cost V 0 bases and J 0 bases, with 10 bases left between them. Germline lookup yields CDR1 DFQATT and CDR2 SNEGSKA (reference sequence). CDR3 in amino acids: CSARDRVLSTDTQYF. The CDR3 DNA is TGCAGTGCTAGAGACCGAGTCCTTAGCACAGATACGCAGTATTTT.

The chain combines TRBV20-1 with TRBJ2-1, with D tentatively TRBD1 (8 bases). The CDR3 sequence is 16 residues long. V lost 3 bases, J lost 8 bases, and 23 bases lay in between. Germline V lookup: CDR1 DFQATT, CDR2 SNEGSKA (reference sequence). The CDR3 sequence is CSARGSGGSGGYEQFF. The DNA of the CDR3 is TGCAGTGCTAGGGGCTCCGGGGGGTCAGGGGGCTATGAGCAGTTCTTC.

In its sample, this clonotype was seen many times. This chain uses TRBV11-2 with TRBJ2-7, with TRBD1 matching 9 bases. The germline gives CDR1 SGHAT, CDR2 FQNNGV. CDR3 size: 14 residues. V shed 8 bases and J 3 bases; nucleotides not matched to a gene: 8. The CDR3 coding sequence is TGTGCCAGCTCACCCGGGACAGGGTTCTACGAGCAGTACTTC. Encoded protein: CASSPGTGFYEQYF. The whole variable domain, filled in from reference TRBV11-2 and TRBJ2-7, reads EAGVAQSPRYKIIEKRQSVAFWCNPISGHATLYWYQQILGQGPKLLIQFQNNGVVDDSQLPKDRFSAERLKGVDSTLKIQPAKLEDSAVYLCASSPGTGFYEQYFGPGTRLTVT.

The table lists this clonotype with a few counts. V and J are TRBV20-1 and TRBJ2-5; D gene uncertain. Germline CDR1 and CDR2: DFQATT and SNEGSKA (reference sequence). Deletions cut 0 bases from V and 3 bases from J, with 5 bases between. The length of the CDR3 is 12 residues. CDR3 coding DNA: TGCAGTGCTAGAGATCAAGAAGAGACCCAGTACTTC. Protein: CSARDQEETQYF.

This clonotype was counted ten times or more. The CDR3 here is CAWIEGTGVEAFF. CDR3 in DNA: TGTGCCTGGATCGAAGGGACAGGGGTTGAAGCTTTCTTT. This chain links TRBV30 with TRBJ1-1, with 10 bases fitting TRBD1. Germline V CDR1 and CDR2: GTSNPN, SVGIG (reference sequence). With V trimmed by 4 bases and J by 7 bases, 6 bases remained unmatched. CDR3 size: 13 residues.